The 2 T cell receptor beta chains below all came from one sample that was sequenced in a study of T cell repertoires in cytomegalovirus infection. These receptors' targets are unknown. TCRdb analysed the reads with MiXCR anew, one entry per CDR3 protein. The repertoire holds some 130,000 distinct CDR3 sequences, roughly a quarter seen once, with 30% to 35% in the top ten. Sequencing input: PBMCs, sequenced either directly or after in vitro stimulation (not recorded which). The receptors here all came from a human donor in good health (CMV status not recorded). Some clones in this sample may be carry-over from other donors' samples.

This clonotype was detected many times. The rearrangement uses TRBV9 and TRBJ2-3; D is ambiguous. The CDR3 runs 13 residues. CDR1 is SGDLS, CDR2 YYNGEE, per germline. Trimming pared 3 bases from V and 5 bases from J, leaving 10 bases between. The CDR3 sequence is CASSATNRDTQYF. CDR3 nucleotides: TGTGCCAGCAGCGCCACGAATCGAGATACGCAGTATTTT. The whole variable domain, filled in from reference TRBV9 and TRBJ2-3, reads DSGVTQTPKHLITATGQRVTLRCSPRSGDLSVYWYQQSLDQGLQFLIQYYNGEERAKGNILERFSAQQFPDLHSELNLSSLELGDSALYFCASSATNRDTQYFGPGTRLTVL.

The J gene is TRBJ1-2, the V gene TRBV20-1; D is unclear. Germline CDR1 DFQATT, CDR2 SNEGSKA (reference sequence). V gave up 1 base and J gave up 5 bases, with 5 bases separating them. CDR3 length: 11 residues. CDR3 residues: CSARVLYGYTF. The CDR3 DNA follows: TGCAGTGCTAGAGTCCTTTATGGCTACACCTTC.